The source of this TCR beta chain is a study of T cells in Graves' hyperthyroidism and ophthalmopathy (dated by TCRdb to between 2019 and 2020). Broadly, across the study: Peripheral blood samples were taken at the time of initial diagnosis, prior to any treatment. TCR V-J signatures able to tell the groups apart were searched for in a discovery cohort of 95 or so patients, of whom more than 40 had Graves' ophthalmopathy and roughly 57 had stable Graves' hyperthyroidism. After blood sampling, hyperthyroidism patients were treated with methimazole at a starting dose of 30 mg daily, and ophthalmopathy patients were treated with high-dose intravenous methylprednisolone. The paper describes TCR Vbeta CDR3 sequencing of 135 peripheral blood samples, made up of 40 to 45 ophthalmopathy patients, more than 70 hyperthyroidism patients and 17 progressor patients. The 95 to 100 discovery patients were randomly divided into training and test sets at a 7:3 ratio. An independent validation cohort of 18 to 20 hyperthyroidism patients and 17 patients who later progressed to ophthalmopathy tested prospective prediction of ophthalmopathy. In about six Graves' hyperthyroidism patients, the study also compared T-cell repertoires from thyroid tissue with T-cell repertoires from blood. Study-wide conclusions, independent of this receptor: A model built on a 13 V-J signature distinguished ophthalmopathy from stable hyperthyroidism, reaching approximately 89% sensitivity and about 81% specificity in cross-validation and 80%/75% in testing. In validation, the model predicted progression to ophthalmopathy a median of around six months before onset, with approximately 68% sensitivity and 72.22% specificity. Blood samples also contained most of the expanded thyroid clonotypes (frequency above 0.001), which suggests that blood repertoires may reflect thyroid immune responses. No statistical method was used to fix the sample size in advance, and group allocation was not hidden from the investigators.

This clonotype has just a few counts. What antigen it recognizes has not been identified. Base qualities are not provided; no much larger clone lies one nucleotide away. The CDR3 starts with the cysteine, ends with the phenylalanine, and has 14 residues. Here the CDR3 DNA is all that survives: 42 bases in frame from base 1. Reading the germline V gene gives CDR1 WSHSY and CDR2 SAAADI. Trimming leaves V shorter by 2 bases and J shorter by 5 bases, with the junction holding 4 bases beyond the gene matches. The TCR beta CDR3 regions were amplified from the RNA transcripts. A first-round RT-PCR of the TCR CDR3 used the HTBI primer set with the Qiagen OneStep RT-PCR kit. Libraries were constructed in a second round of multiplex PCR, after which size selection and purification were carried out. The libraries were sequenced on an Illumina HiSeq2000 using paired-end 100 bp reads. The paper's data handling went like this. SOAPnuke was used to process the raw data, throwing out any read that contained adapters or uncalled bases, had a mean Phred below 15, or lacked an exact constant-primer or identifier match. COPE v1.2.5 was used to merge the high-quality paired reads, and each unique nucleotide sequence was defined as a clonotype. MiTCR v1.1 was used to align the clonotypes against IMGT TRBV, TRBD and TRBJ reference segments. The analysis included only V-J combinations with a frequency above 0.0001, which together covered over 98% of the repertoires. The TCS score was defined as F50 (clonal expansion) divided by E x V (chaos), with BLOSUM62-based TCRdist calculated between CDR3 peptides within each V-J. Welch's t-statistics and random forest reduced just over 500 V-J features to 10 to 15, which were used in a naive Bayes classifier (R e1071). In TCRdb, the public reads were trimmed at Q25 with fastp and aligned with MiXCR, with productive beta chains retained. Rows with one shared CDR3 protein collapse into an entry with the most common genes and DNA. TCRdb's processing, not the authors' own work, is the source of the V and J calls. The sample table contains more than 300,000 distinct CDR3 sequences; only one count was recorded for about 18% of them. Less than 45% of the sample rests with the top ten.

In the ophthalmopathy patients, disease was moderately to severely active, with a Clinical Activity Score of 3 or more, a NOSPECS grade of 4 or more, and a duration of less than 3 months. Patients with uncontrolled infections, other autoimmune diseases, pregnancy or lactation were excluded. Diagnoses were established on the basis of clinical symptoms, serum thyroxine and TRAb, thyroid ultrasound, and orbital computed tomography. PBMCs were isolated from more than 8 ml of fresh peripheral blood by Ficoll-Paque density gradient centrifugation. Total RNA was extracted with Trizol reagent, and quality was checked on an Agilent 2100 Bioanalyzer.

Material: blood. This sequence originates from a young man with Graves' ophthalmopathy. Recombination joined TRBV10-2 with TRBJ2-5, with 8 bases matching TRBD1. The CDR3 has the sequence CASSELRQGETQYF. The nucleotide sequence is given as TGCGCCAGCAGTGAGCTTAGACAGGGGGAGACCCAGTACTTC.